Each of the 7 T cell receptor beta chains below was sequenced from the same sample in a study of blood T cell repertoires in COVID-19 (dated by TCRdb to about 2020). Libraries were made using the immunoSEQ multiplex PCR assay. This is the immuneACCESS table as TCRdb keeps it, with only in-frame sequences that have V and J called. A part of the clones is gone; compared with another copy, unresolved V genes explain less than half, and the rest is unexplained. The sample table shows more than 85,000 clones, and more than 70% are seen once. The top ten hold roughly a quarter of the sample. Sequencing was carried out using peripheral blood. All receptors come from a man between 65 and 80 years old with acute or convalescent COVID-19.

This chain uses TRBV6-4 with TRBJ2-2, with a possible D match to TRBD1 (5 bases). The CDR3 contains 13 residues. CDR1 and CDR2 from the germline V gene are MRHNA and SNTAGT. With 4 bases removed from V and 5 bases from J, the gap between germline ends came to 8 bases. CDR3 bases: TGTGCCAGCAGTGGACAGAGTACCGGGGAGCTGTTTTTT. Its protein is CASSGQSTGELFF.

The chain carries TRBV12-3 or TRBV12-4 and TRBJ1-2, with D hard to call. V lost 2 bases and J lost 8, with 12 bases in between. This CDR3 region has 13 residues. The DNA of the CDR3 is TGTGCCAGCAGTTTAAGCGGTGTGGAGGGCTACACCTTC. This encodes CASSLSGVEGYTF.

CDR3 in DNA: TGTGCCAGCAGCTTCGGGACTAGCGGAAGCAATGAGCAGTTCTTC. It codes for CASSFGTSGSNEQFF. The genes are TRBV5-5 and TRBJ2-1; 11 bases line up with TRBD2. With V trimmed by 2 bases and J by 6 bases, 4 bases remained unmatched. Per the germline V gene, CDR1 is SGHKS and CDR2 is YYEKEE (reference sequence). CDR3 length: 15 residues.

The V and J genes are TRBV12-3 or TRBV12-4 and TRBJ2-5; D not certain. This CDR3 has 13 amino acids. Trimming left V 6 bases short and J 2 bases short, with 10 bases between. In DNA form, the CDR3 reads TGTGCCAGCAGCCCCGCGGTACAAGAGACCCAGTACTTC. Its protein is CASSPAVQETQYF.

This rearrangement joins TRBV19 to TRBJ2-6, with 9 bases identical to TRBD1. The length of the CDR3 is 16 residues. Losses at the gene ends were 9 bases for V and 2 bases for J; bases not matched to a gene: 8. Germline-derived CDR1 and CDR2 are LNHDA and SQIVND (reference sequence). The CDR3 bases are TGTGCCAGCAGACAGGGGGGACTTGCTGGGGCCAACGTCCTGACTTTC. Its protein is CASRQGGLAGANVLTF.

This clone was detected only a few times. This chain links TRBV5-1 with TRBJ2-2, with 11 bases matching TRBD1. V was pared by 4 bases and J by 7 bases, with 6 bases of the junction left unmatched. This CDR3 comprises 15 residues. CDR1 is SGHRS and CDR2 is YFSETQ in the germline V gene. For the CDR3, the DNA is TGCGCCAGCAGCCGGACAGGGGGCGCGATCGGGGAGCTGTTTTTT. Its protein product is CASSRTGGAIGELFF.

The DNA of the CDR3 is TGTGCCACCAGTGGTACAGGGATCCAGCAGTACTTC. As protein: CATSGTGIQQYF. The rearrangement uses TRBV24-1 and TRBJ2-7; D perhaps matches TRBD1 (6 bases). CDR3 size: 12 residues. Per the germline V gene, CDR1 is KGHDR and CDR2 is SFDVKD. Deletions cut 5 bases from V and 8 bases from J, with 12 bases between.